Below are 10 T cell receptor beta chains sequenced from a single sample in a study of OX40 agonist ivuxolimab in advanced cancers. The method was immunoSEQ multiplex PCR; TCRdb's version includes in-frame clones alone and lacks a portion of them. This table has about 83,000 clones, about 86% appearing once. The sequenced sample was CD4+ or CD8+ T cells sorted from blood, obtained in a trial of the OX40 agonist ivuxolimab. The receptors derive from an adult with an advanced solid tumor such as melanoma, head and neck, liver or kidney cancer.

The chain links TRBV6-1 to TRBJ2-3, with D unresolved. The CDR3 spans 11 residues. The germline CDR1 and CDR2 sequences are MNHNS and SASEGT. Trimming removed 4 bases at V and 6 bases at J, with 5 bases between. The CDR3 nucleotides are TGTGCCAGCAGTGGGCGGGATACGCAGTATTTT. As protein: CASSGRDTQYF.

This clone was observed a few times. The V and J genes are TRBV7-2 and TRBJ2-3; 10 nucleotides agree with TRBD2. V dropped 7 bases and J dropped 4; count of bases not matched to a gene: 5. Germline CDR1 is SGHTA and CDR2 is FQGNSA. There are 14 residues in the CDR3. CDR3 in amino acids: CASTFLAGADTQYF. The CDR3 coding sequence is TGTGCCAGCACCTTTCTAGCGGGGGCAGATACGCAGTATTTT.

This chain links TRBV9 with TRBJ1-3; 9 bases match TRBD1. Germline V gene sequence: CDR1 SGDLS, CDR2 YYNGEE. The CDR3 sequence is 20 residues long. V was pared by 4 bases and J by 0 bases, with 17 bases of the junction left unmatched. CDR3 DNA: TGTGCCAGCAGCAGTTTCCCCCGGGACAGGGAGTCGAGCTCTGGAAACACCATATATTTT. This gives the protein CASSSFPRDRESSSGNTIYF.

This chain connects TRBV27 to TRBJ2-1, with D perhaps TRBD1 or TRBD2 (5 bases each). There are 16 residues in the CDR3. CDR1 is MNHEY and CDR2 is SMNVEV in the germline V gene (reference sequence). Trimming removed 5 bases from V and 6 bases from J, with 20 bases in between. CDR3 in DNA: TGTGCCAGCAGTCCACGGACTGGGGCGAGGAGCAATGAGCAGTTCTTC. It is translated as CASSPRTGARSNEQFF.

CDR3 sequence: CASIWDGLTEAFF. The CDR3 nucleotides are TGTGCCAGCATCTGGGACGGCCTCACTGAAGCTTTCTTT. V usage is TRBV6-1 and J usage is TRBJ1-1, with a weak D call TRBD1 (5 bases). CDR1 MNHNS and CDR2 SASEGT come from the germline V gene. The V end lost 7 bases, the J end lost 4 bases, and 13 bases lay between the germline ends. The CDR3 is 13 residues long.

V is TRBV28 and J is TRBJ2-1; 9 bases fit TRBD1. Germline V CDR1 and CDR2: MDHEN, SYDVKM. V lost 3 bases to trimming and J lost 5 bases; unmatched junction nucleotides: 5. There are 15 residues in the CDR3. The CDR3 DNA is TGTGCCAGCAGTTTTAGGGGACAGGGCAACAATGAGCAGTTCTTC. It is translated as CASSFRGQGNNEQFF.

The gene calls are TRBV15 and TRBJ2-2; D is ambiguous. CDR1 is LNHNV, CDR2 YYDKDF, per germline (reference sequence). The CDR3 is 14 amino acids. Trimming removed 1 base from V and 9 bases from J, with 12 bases in between. The CDR3 here is CATSRGASLRELFF. The CDR3 coding sequence is TGTGCCACCAGCAGAGGAGCGAGCCTTAGGGAGCTGTTTTTT.

The genes are TRBV7-9 and TRBJ1-6; a weak D match, TRBD1 (6 bases). V was clipped by 5 bases and J by 9 bases, with 23 bases between them. This CDR3 region has 17 residues. Germline loops: CDR1 SEHNR, CDR2 FQNEAQ (reference sequence). CDR3 nucleotides: TGTGCCAGCAGCCGGTTCCGGGACATTTTAGATGCTTCACCCCTCCACTTT. Encoded protein: CASSRFRDILDASPLHF.

The chain couples TRBV9 to TRBJ2-5; D possibly corresponds to TRBD2 (7 bases). CDR1 is SGDLS, CDR2 YYNGEE, per germline. The V end lost 4 bases, the J end lost 5 bases, and 12 bases lay between the germline ends. The CDR3 contains 13 residues. Here the CDR3 DNA reads TGTGCCAGCAGCCGGGGGGCCCCGGAGACCCAGTACTTC. Protein sequence: CASSRGAPETQYF.

This clone was picked up one time. This chain joins TRBV5-1 and TRBJ2-5; 7 bases are shared with TRBD2. Germline trimming cut 6 bases from V and 5 bases from J; bases unmatched to any gene: 7. The CDR3 loop spans 13 amino acids. In germline, CDR1 is SGHRS, CDR2 YFSETQ. The chain's CDR3 is CASMVQGGETQYF. DNA of the CDR3: TGCGCCAGCATGGTCCAGGGAGGGGAGACCCAGTACTTC.